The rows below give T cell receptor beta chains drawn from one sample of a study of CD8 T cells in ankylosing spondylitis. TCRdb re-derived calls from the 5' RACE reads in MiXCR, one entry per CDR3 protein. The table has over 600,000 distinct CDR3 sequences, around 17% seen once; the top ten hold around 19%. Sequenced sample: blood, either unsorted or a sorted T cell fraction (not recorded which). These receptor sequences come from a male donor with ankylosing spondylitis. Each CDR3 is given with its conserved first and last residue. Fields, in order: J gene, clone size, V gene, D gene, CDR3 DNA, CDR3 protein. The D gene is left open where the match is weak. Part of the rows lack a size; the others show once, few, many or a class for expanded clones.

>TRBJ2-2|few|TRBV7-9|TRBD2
TGTGCCAGCAGCCCTACTAGCGGGGGCGGCACCGGGGAGCTGTTTTTT
CASSPTSGGGTGELFF
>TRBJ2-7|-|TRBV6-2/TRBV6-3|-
TGTGCCAGCAGTTACACTATCTCCTACGAGCAGTACTTC
CASSYTISYEQYF
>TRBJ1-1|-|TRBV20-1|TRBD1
TGCAGTGCTAGGACTGGACAGGGCGACATGAACACTGAAGCTTTCTTT
CSARTGQGDMNTEAFF
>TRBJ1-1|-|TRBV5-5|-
TGTGCCAGCAGCTTGGGGGCAGACAACACTGAAGCTTTCTTT
CASSLGADNTEAFF
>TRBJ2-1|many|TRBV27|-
TGTGCCAGCAGTTTGGGGGCGGTCAATGAGCAGTTCTTC
CASSLGAVNEQFF
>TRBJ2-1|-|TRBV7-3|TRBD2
TGTGCCAGCAGCCCTCCGGGGCTAGGGAGGGGAGATGAGCAGTTCTTC
CASSPPGLGRGDEQFF
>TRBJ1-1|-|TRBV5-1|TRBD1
TGCGCCAGCAGCTCTGACACAGGACAGGGGAACACTGAAGCTTTCTTT
CASSSDTGQGNTEAFF
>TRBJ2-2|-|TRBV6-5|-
TGTGCCAGCAGTTCCCCCCCGGCTAGAACCGGGGAGCTGTTTTTT
CASSSPPARTGELFF
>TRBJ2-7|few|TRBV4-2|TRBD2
TGTGCCAGCAGCAAGCTATTCGGGAGGGCATACGAGCAGTACTTC
CASSKLFGRAYEQYF
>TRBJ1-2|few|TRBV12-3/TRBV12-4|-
TGTGCCAGCAGTTTAACTCGGGTCCGATCTGACTATGGCTACACCTTC
CASSLTRVRSDYGYTF
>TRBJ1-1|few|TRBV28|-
TGTGCCAGCAGGGCGGCCATGAACACTGAAGCTTTCTTT
CASRAAMNTEAFF
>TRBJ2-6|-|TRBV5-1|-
TGCGCCAGCAGCTTTCGACAGTCTGGGGCCAACGTCCTGACTTTC
CASSFRQSGANVLTF
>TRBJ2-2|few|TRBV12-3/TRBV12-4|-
TGTGCCAGCACCCCCCTCGGGGTCACCGGGGAGCTGTTTTTT
CASTPLGVTGELFF
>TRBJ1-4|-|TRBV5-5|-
TGTGCCAGCTCTGGACAGATTGAAAAACTGTTTTTT
CASSGQIEKLFF
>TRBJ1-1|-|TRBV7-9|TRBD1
TGTGCCAGCAGCTATGCTGGACAGGGAAACACTGAAGCTTTCTTT
CASSYAGQGNTEAFF
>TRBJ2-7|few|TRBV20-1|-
TGCAGTGCCATCAGCACCACCTACGAGCAGTACTTC
CSAISTTYEQYF
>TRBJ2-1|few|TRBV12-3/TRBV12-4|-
TGTGCCAGCAGTTACACTCTAGGAATAAGACCGGGTGAGCAGTTCTTC
CASSYTLGIRPGEQFF
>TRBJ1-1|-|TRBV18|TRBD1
TGTGCCAGCTCACCACCAGGAGGGGGCCTGGGGAACACTGAAGCTTTCTTT
CASSPPGGGLGNTEAFF
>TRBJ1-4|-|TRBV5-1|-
TGCGCCAGCAGCTTGCTTACAGGAGCCGAGGGACTGTTTTTT
CASSLLTGAEGLFF
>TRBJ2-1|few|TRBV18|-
TGTGCCAGCTCACCCATCGATACGAGGAACTACAATGAGCAGTTCTTC
CASSPIDTRNYNEQFF